The 21 T cell receptor beta chains in this list originate from one sample, sequenced in a study of identical twins. TCRdb used MiXCR to reprocess the 5' RACE reads, holding one entry per CDR3 protein. The sample includes a few hundred thousand distinct CDR3 sequences, roughly a tenth of them seen just once. The sample consisted of memory T cells sorted from blood. Every receptor here comes from a man aged 50 or older in good health.

This clonotype has ten or more counts. The rearrangement uses TRBV18 and TRBJ2-7, with 9 positions matching TRBD2. With 3 bases clipped from V and 2 bases from J, the junction kept 5 bases outside the gene matches. The CDR3 spans 15 residues. Germline lookup yields CDR1 KGHSH and CDR2 LQKENI. Written as DNA, the CDR3 is TGTGCCAGCTCACCGCCTAGCGGGATTACCTACGAGCAGTACTTC. This codes for CASSPPSGITYEQYF.

In its sample, this clonotype was seen a few times. V usage is TRBV6-1 and J usage is TRBJ2-7, with TRBD2 as a possible D gene (8 bases). The length of the CDR3 is 14 residues. V gave up 6 bases and J gave up 4 bases, with 16 bases separating them. Looked up from germline, CDR1 is MNHNS and CDR2 is SASEGT. CDR3 in DNA: TGTGCCAGCAGCCCCGGGAGGGGGCTTTACGAGCAGTACTTC. The encoded protein is CASSPGRGLYEQYF.

This clonotype was recorded at least ten times. The J gene is TRBJ2-2, the V gene TRBV15; D is undetermined. V was cut by 8 bases and J by 2 bases, with 15 bases left in between. This CDR3 comprises 15 residues. Germline CDR1 reads LNHNV; CDR2 reads YYDKDF (reference sequence). Here the CDR3 DNA reads TGTGCCACCGGGGTTGGGGTTCGCAACACCGGGGAGCTGTTTTTT. Translating gives CATGVGVRNTGELFF. Using reference TRBV15 and TRBJ2-2 for the parts outside the CDR3, the full variable domain is DAMVIQNPRYQVTQFGKPVTLSCSQTLNHNVMYWYQQKSSQAPKLLFHYYDKDFNNEADTPDNFQSRRPNTSFCFLDIRSPGLGDTAMYLCATGVGVRNTGELFFGEGSRLTVL.

This clonotype was seen once. This may come from a read error, since a much larger clone is one base off. The chain joins TRBV28 to TRBJ2-5; a possible D gene is TRBD1 (5 bases). Per the germline V gene, CDR1 is MDHEN and CDR2 is SYDVKM. The ends were cut back, 3 bases at V and 7 bases at J, with 12 bases in the middle. The CDR3 is made up of 13 amino acids. The CDR3 DNA is TGTGCCAGCAGTTTTTTCCAGACAGCGACCCAGTACTTC. It is translated as CASSFFQTATQYF.

This clonotype was counted many times. Here the CDR3 DNA reads TGTGCCAGCAGTTACATAAGCGGGAACTACAATGAGCAGTTCTTC. This translates into CASSYISGNYNEQFF. The J gene is TRBJ2-1, the V gene TRBV6-5; 7 nucleotides align to TRBD2. The germline V gene has CDR1 MNHEY and CDR2 SVGAGI. V lost 2 bases to trimming and J lost 3 bases; unmatched junction nucleotides: 4. This CDR3 has 15 residues.

This clonotype was seen just once. V usage is TRBV6-6 and J usage is TRBJ2-3, with D uncertain. This CDR3 comprises 11 residues. The V gene lost 6 bases and the J gene lost 6 bases, with 7 bases spanning the gap. Germline CDR1 is MNHNY and CDR2 is SVGAGI (reference sequence). CDR3 in DNA: TGTGCCAGCAGATCAGAGGATACGCAGTATTTT. This codes for CASRSEDTQYF.

This clonotype was observed many times. The V gene is TRBV4-3, the J gene TRBJ2-3; D may be TRBD2 (5 bases). The CDR3 sequence is 17 residues long. Deletions cut 4 bases from V and 3 bases from J, with 20 bases between. The germline V gene encodes CDR1 LGHNA and CDR2 YSLEER. CDR3 sequence: CASSLKVFAAETDTQYF. Here the CDR3 DNA reads TGCGCCAGCAGCCTAAAGGTATTCGCAGCGGAAACAGATACGCAGTATTTT.

This clonotype was seen a handful of times. The chain combines TRBV6-1 with TRBJ2-1, with D hard to call. V gave up 6 bases and J gave up 1 base, with 22 bases separating them. There are 18 residues in the CDR3. Per the germline V gene, CDR1 is MNHNS and CDR2 is SASEGT. The CDR3 DNA is TGTGCCAGCAGCTCCGGAAGGGCGTCTCGCACTTCCTACAATGAGCAGTTCTTC. Translation gives CASSSGRASRTSYNEQFF.

At least ten counts were recorded for this clonotype. The chain links TRBV20-1 to TRBJ1-4; 11 positions match TRBD1. Germline lookup yields CDR1 DFQATT and CDR2 SNEGSKA (reference sequence). With 3 bases clipped from V and 5 bases from J, the junction kept 2 bases outside the gene matches. CDR3 length: 14 residues. The chain's CDR3 is CSARGDRGNEKLFF. The CDR3 DNA sequence: TGCAGTGCTAGGGGGGACAGGGGGAATGAAAAACTGTTTTTT.

This clonotype was counted ten times or more. The chain joins TRBV5-1 to TRBJ1-5, with D unresolved. Trimming stripped 0 bases from V and 1 base from J, with 5 bases between. Germline lookup yields CDR1 SGHRS and CDR2 YFSETQ. This CDR3 is 14 amino acids long. The CDR3 protein is CASSLDPSNQPQHF. CDR3 DNA: TGCGCCAGCAGCTTGGATCCCAGCAATCAGCCCCAGCATTTT. Drawing the rest from reference TRBV5-1 and TRBJ1-5, the complete variable domain is KAGVTQTPRYLIKTRGQQVTLSCSPISGHRSVSWYQQTPGQGLQFLFEYFSETQRNKGNFPGRFSGRQFSNSRSEMNVSTLELGDSALYLCASSLDPSNQPQHFGDGTRLSIL.

This clonotype was seen ten or more times. The chain couples TRBV7-9 to TRBJ2-3; D remains ambiguous. The V gene's germline CDR1 is SEHNR and CDR2 FQNEAQ (reference sequence). CDR3 size: 14 residues. Trimming took 5 bases from V and 6 from J, leaving 15 bases between them. The CDR3, as DNA: TGTGCCAGCAGCGAATTAAGTGGTGGGGATACGCAGTATTTT. Its translation: CASSELSGGDTQYF.

This clonotype was recorded many times. The V gene is TRBV6-1, the J gene TRBJ2-3, with no clear D. Germline V lookup: CDR1 MNHNS, CDR2 SASEGT. With 6 bases removed from V and 0 bases from J, the gap between germline ends came to 10 bases. The CDR3 totals 14 residues. CDR3 in amino acids: CASRLSQSTDTQYF. CDR3 DNA sequence: TGTGCCAGCAGGCTGTCCCAGAGCACAGATACGCAGTATTTT.

This clonotype was counted between two and nine times. The chain is built from TRBV20-1 and TRBJ2-3; TRBD2 agrees at 9 bases. Trimming cost V 7 bases and J 3 bases; bases outside gene matches: 5. The CDR3 is 13 amino acids. Germline CDR1 DFQATT, CDR2 SNEGSKA (reference sequence). The CDR3 sequence: CSVGSGRTDTQYF. The CDR3 region has the DNA TGCAGTGTGGGTAGCGGGAGAACAGATACGCAGTATTTT.

This clonotype has only a few counts. The V gene is TRBV6-2 or TRBV6-3, the J gene TRBJ2-1, with D possibly being TRBD1 or TRBD2 (6 bases each). The V gene's germline CDR1 is MNHEY and CDR2 SVGEGT. The V gene lost 2 bases and the J gene lost 0 bases, with 11 bases spanning the gap. The CDR3 loop spans 16 amino acids. The DNA of the CDR3 is TGTGCCAGCAGTTACCGGGGGCTCTCCTCCTACAATGAGCAGTTCTTC. As protein: CASSYRGLSSYNEQFF.

The chain is built from TRBV19 and TRBJ2-3; TRBD1 agrees at 7 bases. V gave up 8 bases and J gave up 6 bases; unmatched junction bases: 8. The CDR3 runs 13 residues. Germline V gives CDR1 LNHDA, CDR2 SQIVND (reference sequence). CDR3 residues: CASLRDREDTQYF. The DNA of the CDR3 is TGTGCCAGTTTGAGAGACAGGGAGGATACGCAGTATTTT.

In this sample, this clonotype turned up many times. This chain uses TRBV20-1 with TRBJ2-1, with 8 bases aligning to TRBD2. Germline loops: CDR1 DFQATT, CDR2 SNEGSKA (reference sequence). J lost 6 bases, V lost 3 bases, and 7 bases had no gene match. The CDR3 length is 14 residues. CDR3 in amino acids: CSASSGKQANEQFF. The CDR3 nucleotides read TGCAGTGCTAGTAGCGGGAAGCAGGCCAATGAGCAGTTCTTC.

V and J are TRBV20-1 and TRBJ1-2; perhaps TRBD1 as D (5 bases). Trimming pared 3 bases from V and 8 bases from J, leaving 16 bases between. The CDR3 is 13 residues long. Per germline, CDR1 DFQATT and CDR2 SNEGSKA (reference sequence). The CDR3 here is CSARAGTQGGYTF. CDR3 sequence (DNA): TGCAGTGCTAGGGCCGGGACCCAGGGAGGCTACACCTTC.

This clonotype was seen a handful of times. This chain joins TRBV5-8 and TRBJ1-6, with a weak D call TRBD1 (5 bases). The CDR3 is 13 residues long. Per germline, CDR1 SGHTS and CDR2 YDEGEE. The V gene lost 4 bases and the J gene lost 10 bases, with 12 bases spanning the gap. The chain's CDR3 is CASSLQTESPLHF. Written as DNA, the CDR3 is TGTGCCAGCAGCCTCCAGACAGAATCACCCCTCCACTTT.

Many counts were recorded for this clonotype. This chain joins TRBV4-2 and TRBJ1-2; no definite D call. The V gene lost 0 bases and the J gene lost 0 bases, with 8 bases spanning the gap. There are 15 residues in the CDR3. CDR1 LGHNA and CDR2 YNFKEQ come from the germline V gene. The CDR3 spells CASSQDKTPNYGYTF. CDR3 coding DNA: TGTGCCAGCAGCCAAGATAAGACACCTAACTATGGCTACACCTTC.

The chain couples TRBV4-3 to TRBJ1-1, with D possibly matching TRBD1 (6 bases). This CDR3 has 12 residues. V was clipped by 2 bases and J by 6 bases, with 7 bases between them. Germline CDR1 reads LGHNA; CDR2 reads YSLEER. CDR3 in amino acids: CASSQKGAEAFF. CDR3 sequence (DNA): TGCGCCAGCAGCCAAAAGGGGGCTGAAGCTTTCTTT.

In its sample, this clonotype was seen a few times. V and J are TRBV28 and TRBJ2-1; D unresolved. The germline V and J ends were trimmed by 5 bases and 4 bases, with 12 bases remaining between them. CDR3 length: 14 residues. Germline V lookup: CDR1 MDHEN, CDR2 SYDVKM. The CDR3 region is CASSTTPSYNEQFF. CDR3 in DNA: TGTGCCAGCAGTACGACTCCTTCTTACAATGAGCAGTTCTTC. Full variable domain (missing parts from reference TRBV28 and TRBJ2-1): DVKVTQSSRYLVKRTGEKVFLECVQDMDHENMFWYRQDPGLGLRLIYFSYDVKMKEKGDIPEGYSVSREKKERFSLILESASTNQTSMYLCASSTTPSYNEQFFGPGTRLTVL.